The table lists the clone carrying this T cell receptor beta chain with a few counts. Its antigen is not known. These data come from a study of T-cell memory formation after mild COVID-19. Findings and caveats of the study: A subset of responding clones appeared in pre-infection memory, suggesting cross-reactive memory joined. CD4+ clones that contracted lay mainly in CM and EM; CD8+ ones lay in EMRA.

MiXCR, run by TCRdb on the 5' RACE reads, gives a single entry per CDR3 protein. In the table there are a few hundred thousand distinct CDR3 sequences, approximately 25% of which are singletons. Sequencing input: PBMCs or a T cell subset sorted from them (not recorded which). The sequence came from an adult woman who had mild COVID-19 (a few samples of this study predate the infection). Cell type and time point are not known.

The CDR3 coding sequence is TGTGCCATCAGTGAGTCGGGACAGCCCTACGAGCAGTACTTC. Translating gives CAISESGQPYEQYF. The rearrangement joins TRBV10-3 to TRBJ2-7; 7 nucleotides match TRBD1. This CDR3 has 14 residues. After removal of 0 bases from V and 2 bases from J, the junction contained 1 base not matched to a gene. Germline-derived CDR1 and CDR2 are ENHRY and SYGVKD.